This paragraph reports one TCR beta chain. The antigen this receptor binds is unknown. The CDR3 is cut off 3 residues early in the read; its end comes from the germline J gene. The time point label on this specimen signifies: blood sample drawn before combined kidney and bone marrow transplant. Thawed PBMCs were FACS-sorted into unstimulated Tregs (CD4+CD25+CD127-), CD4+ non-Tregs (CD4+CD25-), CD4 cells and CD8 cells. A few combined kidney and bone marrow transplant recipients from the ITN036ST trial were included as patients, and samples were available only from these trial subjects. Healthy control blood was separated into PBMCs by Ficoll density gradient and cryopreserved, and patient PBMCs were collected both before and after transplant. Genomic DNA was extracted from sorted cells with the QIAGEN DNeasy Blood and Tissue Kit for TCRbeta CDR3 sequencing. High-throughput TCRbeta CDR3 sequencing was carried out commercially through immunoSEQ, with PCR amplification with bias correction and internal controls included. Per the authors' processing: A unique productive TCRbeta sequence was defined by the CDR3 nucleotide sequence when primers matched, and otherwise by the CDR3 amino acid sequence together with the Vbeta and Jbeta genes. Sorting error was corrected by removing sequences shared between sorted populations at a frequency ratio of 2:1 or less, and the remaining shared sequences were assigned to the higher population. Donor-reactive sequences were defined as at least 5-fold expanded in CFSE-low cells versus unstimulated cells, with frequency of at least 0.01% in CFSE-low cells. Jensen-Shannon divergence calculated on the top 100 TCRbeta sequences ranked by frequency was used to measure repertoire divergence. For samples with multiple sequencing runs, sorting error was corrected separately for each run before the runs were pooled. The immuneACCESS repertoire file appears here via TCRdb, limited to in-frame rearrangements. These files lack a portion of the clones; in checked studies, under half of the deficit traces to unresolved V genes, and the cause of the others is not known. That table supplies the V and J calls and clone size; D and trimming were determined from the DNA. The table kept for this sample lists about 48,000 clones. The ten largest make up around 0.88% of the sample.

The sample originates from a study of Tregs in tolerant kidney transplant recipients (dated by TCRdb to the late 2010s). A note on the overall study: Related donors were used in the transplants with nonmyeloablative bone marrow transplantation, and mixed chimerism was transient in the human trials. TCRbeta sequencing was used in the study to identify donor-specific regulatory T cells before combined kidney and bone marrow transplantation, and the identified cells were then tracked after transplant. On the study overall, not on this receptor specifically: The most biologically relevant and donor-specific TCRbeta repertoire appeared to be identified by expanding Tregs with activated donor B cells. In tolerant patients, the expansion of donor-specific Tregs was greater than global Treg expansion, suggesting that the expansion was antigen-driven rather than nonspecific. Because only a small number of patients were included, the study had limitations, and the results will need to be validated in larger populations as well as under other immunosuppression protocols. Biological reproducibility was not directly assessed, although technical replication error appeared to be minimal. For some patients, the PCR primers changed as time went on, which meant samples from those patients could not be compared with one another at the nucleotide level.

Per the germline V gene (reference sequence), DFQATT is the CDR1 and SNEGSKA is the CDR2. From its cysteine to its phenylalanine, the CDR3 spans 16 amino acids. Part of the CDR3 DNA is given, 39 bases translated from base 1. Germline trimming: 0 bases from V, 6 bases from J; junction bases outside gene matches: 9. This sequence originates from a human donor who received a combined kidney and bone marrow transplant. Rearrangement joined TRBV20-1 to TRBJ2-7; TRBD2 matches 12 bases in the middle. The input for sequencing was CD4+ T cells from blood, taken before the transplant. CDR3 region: CSARDRLAGGRREQYF. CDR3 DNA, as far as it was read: TGCAGTGCTAGAGATCGCCTAGCGGGAGGGAGGCGCGAG.